Listed here are 20 T cell receptor beta chains from one sample, sequenced in a study of T cells after posttransplantation cyclophosphamide. Controls had myeloablative marrow grafts with methotrexate and calcineurin inhibitor, sampled at 1 year. The protocol was immunoSEQ multiplex PCR, while the TCRdb copy is restricted to in-frame clones and leaves out a portion. The sample lists 15,000 to 17,000 clones; about four fifths were seen once. This sample comprised PBMCs, obtained 371 days after allogeneic stem cell transplant with calcineurin inhibitor and methotrexate. These receptors all come from a young adult male patient who received an allogeneic stem cell transplant from a related donor, was CMV-positive, and had no GVHD. T cells may partly derive from the graft donor.

This chain uses TRBV6-5 with TRBJ1-6; D gene ambiguous. The ends were cut back, 2 bases at V and 8 bases at J, with 13 bases in the middle. The CDR3 consists of 15 residues. Germline CDR1 reads MNHEY; CDR2 reads SVGAGI. In DNA, the CDR3 is TGTGCCAGCAGTTACCGCCGAGGCGGGGATTCACCCCTCCACTTT. Translating gives CASSYRRGGDSPLHF.

The chain is built from TRBV5-4 and TRBJ2-7; D perhaps matches TRBD1 (5 bases). There are 15 residues in the CDR3. Trimming removed 0 bases from V and 2 bases from J, with 12 bases in between. The germline V gene has CDR1 SGHNT and CDR2 YYREEE (reference sequence). CDR3 DNA sequence: TGTGCCAGCAGCTTGGGTGGGAAGGGGACCTACGAGCAGTACTTC. This gives the protein CASSLGGKGTYEQYF.

The V call is TRBV6-5, the J call TRBJ2-1; D perhaps matches TRBD1 (5 bases). V shed 2 bases and J shed 1 base, with 12 bases lying between them. Germline CDR1 MNHEY, CDR2 SVGAGI. This CDR3 comprises 16 residues. The CDR3 DNA sequence: TGTGCCAGCAGTTACCGGGCCGCAGGGTCCTACAATGAGCAGTTCTTC. Its translation is CASSYRAAGSYNEQFF.

The rearrangement joins TRBV30 to TRBJ2-7; 8 bases map to TRBD1. The V segment lost 7 bases and the J segment 1 base; nucleotides outside the gene matches: 12. Germline CDR1 reads GTSNPN; CDR2 reads SVGIG (reference sequence). The CDR3 extends over 15 amino acids. The CDR3 region is CAYDTRDRISYEQYF. CDR3 DNA sequence: TGTGCCTACGACACCCGGGACAGGATTTCCTACGAGCAGTACTTC.

This chain joins TRBV6-5 and TRBJ2-3, with TRBD1 as a possible D gene (6 bases). Germline CDR1 reads MNHEY; CDR2 reads SVGAGI. Deletions cut 6 bases from V and 2 bases from J, with 9 bases between. The CDR3 has 13 amino acids. CDR3 residues: CASRDRYTDTQYF. The DNA of the CDR3 is TGTGCCAGCAGGGACAGATACACAGATACGCAGTATTTT.

The genes are TRBV5-4 and TRBJ2-7; 12 nucleotides align to TRBD1. The CDR3 is made up of 15 amino acids. V dropped 3 bases and J dropped 7; count of bases not matched to a gene: 8. CDR1 and CDR2 from the germline V gene are SGHNT and YYREEE (reference sequence). CDR3 DNA: TGTGCCAGCAGCTCACCGGGACAGGGGGCGCGGGAGCAGTACTTC. As protein: CASSSPGQGAREQYF.

CDR3 sequence (DNA): TGTGCCAGCAGTCCGGACAGGGCCGGGGAGCTGTTTTTT. Amino acid sequence: CASSPDRAGELFF. This rearrangement joins TRBV6-5 to TRBJ2-2, with 8 bases that match TRBD1. CDR1 is MNHEY, CDR2 SVGAGI, per germline. The junction had 2 bases not matched to a gene; V was cut back by 5 bases and J by 6 bases. This CDR3 is built from 13 residues.

As concerns this clone: Germline and junction disagree at one end, which may indicate a read error. The rearrangement joins TRBV5-1 to TRBJ2-1, with 12 bases aligning to TRBD2. The CDR3 consists of 18 residues. Germline V gene lookup returns CDR1 SGHRS and CDR2 YFSETQ. CDR3 protein: CASSLVLAGGGSYSEQFF. The CDR3 nucleotides read TGCGCCAGCAGCTTGGTCCTAGCGGGAGGGGGCTCCTACAGTGAGCAGTTCTTC. Supplemented by reference TRBV5-1 and TRBJ2-1, the full variable domain reads KAGVTQTPRYLIKTRGQQVTLSCSPISGHRSVSWYQQTPGQGLQFLFEYFSETQRNKGNFPGRFSGRQFSNSRSEMNVSTLELGDSALYLCASSLVLAGGGSYSEQFFGPGTRLTVL.

This chain uses TRBV7-9 with TRBJ2-5; 7 nucleotides match TRBD1. CDR3 length: 15 amino acids. Germline CDR1 reads SEHNR; CDR2 reads FQNEAQ (reference sequence). V was pared by 3 bases and J by 0 bases, with 4 bases of the junction left unmatched. The DNA for the CDR3 is TGTGCCAGCAGCTTGGTCACAGGGGACCAAGAGACCCAGTACTTC. The encoded protein is CASSLVTGDQETQYF.

The V and J genes are TRBV27 and TRBJ1-1; 7 nucleotides align to TRBD1. The germline V gene encodes CDR1 MNHEY and CDR2 SMNVEV (reference sequence). After removal of 6 bases from V and 5 bases from J, the junction contained 6 bases not matched to a gene. The CDR3 totals 13 residues. CDR3: CASSQQGRTEAFF. Here the CDR3 DNA reads TGTGCCAGCAGCCAACAGGGGCGGACTGAAGCTTTCTTT.

Comment on this clone: At one of its ends the junction is not consistent with the germline gene, which may arise from a read error. V is TRBV7-9 and J is TRBJ2-1, with 9 nucleotides matching TRBD2. The CDR3 is made up of 15 amino acids. Germline V gene data show CDR1 as SEHNR and CDR2 as FQNEAQ (reference sequence). For the CDR3, the DNA is TGTGCCAGCAGCGCGAGCGGGAGGTCTTACAGTGAGCAGTTCTTC. It codes for CASSASGRSYSEQFF. The full variable domain, its missing parts supplied by reference TRBV7-9 and TRBJ2-1, is DTGVSQNPRHKITKRGQNVTFRCDPISEHNRLYWYRQTLGQGPEFLTYFQNEAQLEKSRLLSDRFSAERPKGSFSTLEIQRTEQGDSAMYLCASSASGRSYSEQFFGPGTRLTVL.

This sequence joins TRBV6-5 and TRBJ1-2; TRBD1 aligns across 7 bases. The germline CDR1 and CDR2 sequences are MNHEY and SVGAGI. The CDR3 loop spans 15 amino acids. The V gene end was trimmed by 4 bases and the J gene end by 0 bases; junction bases not matched to a gene: 5. The CDR3 protein is CASSFGTEANYGYTF. The CDR3 DNA sequence: TGTGCCAGCAGTTTCGGGACAGAAGCTAACTATGGCTACACCTTC.

The chain is built from TRBV4-3 and TRBJ2-2; 9 bases line up with TRBD2. Germline V gene lookup returns CDR1 LGHNA and CDR2 YSLEER. CDR3 length: 17 amino acids. Losses at the gene ends were 1 base for V and 4 bases for J; bases not matched to a gene: 7. CDR3 sequence: CASSQAISGGPTGELFF. In DNA form, the CDR3 reads TGCGCCAGCAGCCAAGCGATTAGCGGGGGCCCCACCGGGGAGCTGTTTTTT.

The chain recombines TRBV5-8 with TRBJ2-3; 8 positions agree with TRBD1. The germline V gene encodes CDR1 SGHTS and CDR2 YDEGEE. The CDR3 has 16 amino acids. J was trimmed by 2 bases and V by 0 bases; bases with no gene match: 5. The CDR3: CASSLAAGGSTDTQYF. The CDR3 DNA sequence: TGTGCCAGCAGCTTGGCCGCAGGGGGCTCCACAGATACGCAGTATTTT.

The J gene is TRBJ1-5, the V gene TRBV29-1; 10 bases are a match to TRBD1. In germline, CDR1 is SQVTM, CDR2 ANQGSEA. CDR3 length: 16 amino acids. V lost 4 bases and J lost 2; bases outside the gene matches: 8. CDR3 DNA sequence: TGCAGCGTTGCAGGGACAGGGGTCGGTCGCAATCAGCCCCAGCATTTT. The encoded protein is CSVAGTGVGRNQPQHF.

The J gene is TRBJ2-5, the V gene TRBV2; D possibly corresponds to TRBD1 (6 bases). The germline V and J ends were trimmed by 10 bases and 5 bases, with 23 bases remaining between them. CDR3 size: 15 residues. The germline V gene encodes CDR1 SNHLY and CDR2 FYNNEI. For the CDR3, the DNA is TGTGCCATCCAGCATATAGGGGGTCCCGGGGAGACCCAGTACTTC. Protein: CAIQHIGGPGETQYF.

This clone was counted once. The V call is TRBV5-4, the J call TRBJ2-1, with TRBD2 identical over 8 bases. Germline V gene data show CDR1 as SGHNT and CDR2 as YYREEE (reference sequence). Trimming cost V 4 bases and J 9 bases; bases outside gene matches: 12. CDR3 length equals 15 residues. In DNA form, the CDR3 reads TGTGCCAGCAGCCAAGAGACTAGCGCCAACAGTGAGCAGTTCTTC. This translates into CASSQETSANSEQFF.

The CDR3 loop is CASSPTPRQGSYEQYF. The DNA for the CDR3 is TGCGCCAGCAGCCCTACCCCCCGGCAGGGTTCCTACGAGCAGTACTTC. The chain uses TRBV4-3 and TRBJ2-7, with D perhaps matching TRBD1 (5 bases). This CDR3 has 16 amino acids. Deletions cut 4 bases from V and 1 base from J, with 17 bases between. Per the germline V gene, CDR1 is LGHNA and CDR2 is YSLEER.

The chain carries TRBV30 and TRBJ1-1, with TRBD1 identical over 8 bases. The CDR3 loop spans 15 amino acids. With V trimmed by 3 bases and J by 1 base, 7 bases remained unmatched. Germline CDR1 GTSNPN, CDR2 SVGIG (reference sequence). CDR3 nucleotides: TGTGCCTGGAGCGGGGGACAGGTCGAGAACACTGAAGCTTTCTTT. Translating it yields CAWSGGQVENTEAFF.

The chain links TRBV6-1 to TRBJ1-1; 7 bases match TRBD1. Germline trimming cut 6 bases from V and 5 bases from J; bases unmatched to any gene: 9. The CDR3 spans 14 residues. The germline V gene has CDR1 MNHNS and CDR2 SASEGT. The CDR3 DNA reads as TGTGCCAGCAGCGAAAGACAGGGCCGTACTGAAGCTTTCTTT. Encoded protein: CASSERQGRTEAFF.